The T cell receptor (beta chain) under discussion was sequenced for a study of beta chain features in type 1 diabetes. This clone has just a few counts. Its specificity is unknown. The isolated RNA, all of it, was reverse transcribed, so expressed TCRB transcripts were what got sequenced. This table comes from immunoSEQ multiplex PCR, and its TCRdb copy is limited to in-frame clones, with some not included. The table lists 150,000 to 200,000 clones, about 10% of them singletons. The CDR3 is 10 residues long. Between the trimmed V and J ends, which lost 6 bases and 7 bases, there was a span of 9 bases. Per the germline V gene, CDR1 is GTSNPN and CDR2 is SVGIG (reference sequence). Study-wide results and caveats: All four CD4+ subsets of Type 1 diabetes patients contained TCRB CDR3s that were moderately but significantly shorter.

J is TRBJ1-2 and V is TRBV30; D possibly corresponds to TRBD1 (6 bases). The clonotype originates from a woman in her 30s with type 1 diabetes. The source material was central memory CD4+ T cells from blood. This CDR3 is CACRRGGYTF. CDR3 coding DNA: TGTGCCTGCCGCAGGGGTGGCTACACCTTC.